What follows are 4 T cell receptor beta chains derived from one specimen sequenced in a study of T cells in Graves' hyperthyroidism and ophthalmopathy. TCR beta CDR3 regions were amplified from RNA. With the HTBI primer set, the TCR CDR3 went through a first round of RT-PCR. A single record per CDR3 protein comes from TCRdb applying MiXCR to the multiplex PCR reads. The repertoire consists of some 490,000 distinct CDR3 sequences, with 20% to 25% occurring once and the leading ten covering approximately 54%. The sample taken for sequencing was blood. These receptors came from a woman in her 70s with Graves' ophthalmopathy.

This sequence joins TRBV15 and TRBJ2-3; TRBD2 matches at 9 bases. Germline assignment: CDR1 LNHNV and CDR2 YYDKDF (reference sequence). Germline trimming cut 0 bases from V and 2 bases from J; bases unmatched to any gene: 12. The CDR3 contains 19 residues. The CDR3 spells CATSRDTPLSGSSTDTQYF. The CDR3 DNA sequence: TGTGCCACCAGCAGAGATACCCCTCTTAGCGGGAGCTCCACAGATACGCAGTATTTT.

In its sample, this clonotype was seen a few times. V gene TRBV6-1 combines with J gene TRBJ2-1, with D hard to call. Deletions cut 6 bases from V and 11 bases from J, with 11 bases between. The CDR3 covers 11 residues. In germline, CDR1 is MNHNS, CDR2 SASEGT. CDR3 region: CASRSGSKQFF. The CDR3 DNA reads TGTGCCAGCAGGTCAGGAAGTAAGCAGTTCTTC.

Points on this clonotype: A read error may be the cause here, since a much bigger clone is one base away. The chain joins TRBV27 to TRBJ1-3, with 7 bases matching TRBD1. The V gene end was trimmed by 8 bases and the J gene end by 7 bases; junction bases not matched to a gene: 11. The CDR3 is made up of 14 amino acids. CDR1 is MNHEY, CDR2 SMNVEV, per germline (reference sequence). In nucleotides, the CDR3 is TGTGCCAGCCGCCCACAGGGGCCCGCCAACACCATATATTTT. This encodes CASRPQGPANTIYF.

This clonotype showed up many times. This chain uses TRBV28 with TRBJ2-7, with D perhaps being TRBD1 or TRBD2 (5 bases each). CDR1 is MDHEN, CDR2 SYDVKM, per germline. V was clipped by 6 bases and J by 2 bases, with 11 bases between them. The CDR3 runs to 13 residues. The CDR3 spells CASRSGRAYEQYF. CDR3 nucleotides: TGTGCCAGCAGGTCGGGGCGGGCCTACGAGCAGTACTTC. Full variable domain (outside the CDR3, taken from reference TRBV28 and TRBJ2-7): DVKVTQSSRYLVKRTGEKVFLECVQDMDHENMFWYRQDPGLGLRLIYFSYDVKMKEKGDIPEGYSVSREKKERFSLILESASTNQTSMYLCASRSGRAYEQYFGPGTRLTVT.